This T cell receptor beta chain was sequenced during a study of blood T cell repertoires in COVID-19. The wider study: T cells, B-cell-depleted T cells, or PBMCs supplied cDNA or gDNA.

This clone was observed many times. Authors' methods: Reference gene primer amplification yielded estimated nucleated cell counts. The method was immunoSEQ multiplex PCR; TCRdb's version includes in-frame clones alone and lacks a portion of them. The D gene and trimming were derived from the DNA, and the V and J assignments and clone size from that table. The data show about 120,000 clones, approximately 79% seen once. This clonotype was obtained from an elderly woman with active or convalescent COVID-19. The sample consisted of peripheral blood.

DNA for the CDR3: TGCAGCGTCAACCGGGGGGCGGGAGATGGGACCGGGGAGCTGTTTTTT. Amino acids: CSVNRGAGDGTGELFF. The chain carries TRBV29-1 and TRBJ2-2, with D perhaps matching TRBD2 (7 bases). The CDR3 is 16 residues long. Per the germline V gene, CDR1 is SQVTM and CDR2 is ANQGSEA. With 6 bases removed from V and 5 bases from J, the gap between germline ends came to 22 bases.